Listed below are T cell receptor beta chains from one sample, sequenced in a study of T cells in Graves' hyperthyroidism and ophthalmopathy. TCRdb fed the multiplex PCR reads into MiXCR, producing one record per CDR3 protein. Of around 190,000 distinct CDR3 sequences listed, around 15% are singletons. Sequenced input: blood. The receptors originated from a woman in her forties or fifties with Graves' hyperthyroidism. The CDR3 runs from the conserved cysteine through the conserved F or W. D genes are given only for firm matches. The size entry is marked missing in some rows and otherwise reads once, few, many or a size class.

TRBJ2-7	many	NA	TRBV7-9	CASSSSRGYYEQYF	TGTGCCAGCAGCTCTTCTCGCGGGTATTACGAGCAGTACTTC
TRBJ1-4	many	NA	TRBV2	CASRLPGVNEKLFF	TGTGCCAGTAGGTTACCCGGGGTTAATGAAAAACTGTTTTTT
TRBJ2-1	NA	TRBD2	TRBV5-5	CASSTGRGGNNEQFF	TGTGCCAGCAGCACCGGGAGGGGGGGTAACAATGAGCAGTTCTTC
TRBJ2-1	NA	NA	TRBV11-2	CASTTGEGNEQFF	TGTGCCAGCACCACGGGAGAAGGGAATGAGCAGTTCTTC
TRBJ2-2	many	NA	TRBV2	CASSEIPRATGELFF	TGTGCCAGCAGTGAAATTCCCAGGGCCACCGGGGAGCTGTTTTTT
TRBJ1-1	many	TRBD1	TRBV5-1	CASSLRGRGTEAFF	TGCGCCAGCAGCCTCAGGGGGCGAGGCACTGAAGCTTTCTTT
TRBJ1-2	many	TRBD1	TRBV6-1	CASSSAGQGNYGYTF	TGTGCCAGCAGTTCCGCGGGACAGGGGAACTATGGCTACACCTTC
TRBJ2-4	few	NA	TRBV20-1	CSARDYSIAENIQYF	TGCAGTGCTAGAGATTATAGTATAGCCGAAAACATTCAGTACTTC
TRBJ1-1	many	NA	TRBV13	CASRGGGYTEAFF	TGTGCCAGCAGGGGAGGGGGGTACACTGAAGCTTTCTTT
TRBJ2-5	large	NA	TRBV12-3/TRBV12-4	CASTGGETQYF	TGTGCCAGCACAGGCGGAGAGACCCAGTACTTC
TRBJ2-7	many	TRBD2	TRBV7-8	CASSLRTSGYEQYF	TGTGCCAGCAGCTTACGGACTAGCGGCTACGAGCAGTACTTC
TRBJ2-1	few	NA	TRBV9	CASSVEGTPYNEQFF	TGTGCCAGCAGCGTAGAAGGGACACCCTACAATGAGCAGTTCTTC
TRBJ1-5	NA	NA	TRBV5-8	CASSTTWAGIQVSNQPQHF	TGTGCCAGCAGCACGACCTGGGCAGGGATCCAAGTGAGCAATCAGCCCCAGCATTTT
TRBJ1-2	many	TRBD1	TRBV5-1	CASRDRQGDGYTF	TGCGCCAGCAGGGACCGACAGGGGGATGGCTACACCTTC
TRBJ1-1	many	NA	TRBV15	CATSVRKGHTEAFF	TGTGCCACCAGCGTAAGGAAGGGGCACACTGAAGCTTTCTTT
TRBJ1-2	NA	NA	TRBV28	CASSSLGAVTNYGYTF	TGTGCCAGCAGTTCGCTCGGGGCCGTAACTAACTATGGCTACACCTTC
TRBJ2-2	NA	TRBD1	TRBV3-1	CASSQAGTGGPGELFF	TGTGCCAGCAGCCAAGCCGGGACAGGGGGCCCCGGGGAGCTGTTTTTT
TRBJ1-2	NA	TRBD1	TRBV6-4	CASTPSGGADYGYTF	TGTGCCAGCACCCCTTCAGGGGGCGCTGACTATGGCTACACCTTC
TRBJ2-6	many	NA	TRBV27	CASSFLRSGANVLTF	TGTGCCAGCAGTTTTCTCCGGTCTGGGGCCAACGTCCTGACTTTC
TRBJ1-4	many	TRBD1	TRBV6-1	CASSTRGGEVQEKLFF	TGTGCCAGCAGCACCAGGGGGGGAGAAGTGCAAGAAAAACTGTTTTTT
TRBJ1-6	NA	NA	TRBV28	CASRPRALDNSPLHF	TGTGCCAGCAGGCCCCGAGCGCTGGATAATTCACCCCTCCACTTT
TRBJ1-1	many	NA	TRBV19	CASSIGNYEAFF	TGTGCCAGTAGTATTGGAAACTATGAAGCTTTCTTT
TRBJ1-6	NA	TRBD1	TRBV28	CASSSVGQAALLDNSPLHF	TGTGCCAGCAGTTCTGTGGGACAGGCCGCCTTGTTGGATAATTCACCCCTCCACTTT
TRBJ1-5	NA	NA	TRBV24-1	CATSDPGTQDQPQHF	TGTGCCACCAGTGATCCCGGGACACAGGATCAGCCCCAGCATTTT
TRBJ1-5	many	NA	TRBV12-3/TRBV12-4	CASSLQGINQPQHF	TGTGCCAGCAGCCTCCAGGGAATCAATCAGCCCCAGCATTTT
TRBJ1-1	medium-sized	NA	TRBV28	CASRLLHQEAFF	TGTGCCAGCAGGCTATTACACCAAGAAGCTTTCTTT
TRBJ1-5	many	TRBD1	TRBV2	CASSGGQGGQPQHF	TGTGCCAGCAGTGGGGGACAGGGGGGTCAGCCCCAGCATTTT
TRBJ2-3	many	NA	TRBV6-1	CASSIYRGADTQYF	TGTGCCAGCAGTATCTATAGGGGGGCGGATACGCAGTATTTT